This TCR beta chain was recovered during a study of blood T cell repertoires in COVID-19. At the level of the study: Sources were T cells, B-cell-depleted T cells, or PBMCs; the material itself was cDNA or gDNA.

This clone was seen at least ten times. Unmatched junction bases numbered 15, after V lost 4 bases and J lost 2 bases. This CDR3 has 19 residues. Germline V gene data show CDR1 as MNHNS and CDR2 as SASEGT. Source study methods: Reference gene primers were amplified, and this amplification served to estimate nucleated cell counts. Using immunoSEQ multiplex PCR, the repertoire was profiled, and TCRdb retains in-frame clones only, with some absent. The DNA gave D and trimming, while V, J and clone size come from that table. The data hold under 300,000 clones, with 75% to 85% observed a single time. Sequences were obtained from peripheral blood. The clonotype originates from a human donor in a cohort sampled during active COVID-19. The chain carries TRBV6-1 and TRBJ1-5, with 9 bases matching TRBD1. DNA for the CDR3: TGTGCCAGCAGTGCGACAATGGACAGGGGTTTCTTTCGCAATCAGCCCCAGCATTTT. Its protein product is CASSATMDRGFFRNQPQHF.